This T cell receptor beta chain was captured by sequencing in a study of T-cell reconstitution after alpha-beta-depleted transplantation in children listed by TCRdb under 2016. As for the study more broadly: Using TCR repertoire profiling, the study quantitatively followed how T-cell immune reconstitution unfolded in children after TCRalphabeta/CD19-depleted allogeneic hematopoietic cell transplantation. The paper as a whole reports these results and caveats: Apparently early alphabetaT-cell count recovery about two months after transplant reportedly relied on only several hundred rapidly expanded clones derived from non-depleted graft cells. The frequencies of hyperexpanded clones fell over the following months, and after one year, T-cell counts and TCRbeta diversity were mostly attributed to newly produced T cells. In some patients, the high TCRbeta diversity seen at day 60 was put down to recipient T cells and intrathymic progenitors that had survived conditioning.

The CDR1 and CDR2 encoded by the germline V gene (reference sequence) are LGHDT and YNNKEL. From cysteine to phenylalanine, the CDR3 is 15 amino acids long. Only the CDR3 portion is preserved as DNA: 45 bases, with reading frame beginning at the first base. V is pruned by 0 bases and J by 2 bases, leaving 2 bases of the junction without a gene match. To prepare the library, PCR was applied. TCRdb shows the sequencer as Illumina HiSeq 2500. Molecular barcoding was employed in the preparation of TCR libraries, with unique molecular identifiers being used to normalize TCRbeta repertoire quantification. TCRdb trimmed public reads at Q25 via fastp, called clones via MiXCR and kept in-frame beta chains. Entries that share a CDR3 protein sequence are merged under the most common genes and DNA. This sample comprises around 300,000 distinct CDR3 sequences, almost 8% of them detected only once. Approximately 8.6% of the sample is taken by the ten largest.

The treatment or condition label, as the study defines it: allogeneic hematopoietic cell transplantation with graft depleted of TCRalphabeta T cells and CD19 B cells. The transplant recipients were children given TCRalphabeta/CD19-depleted allogeneic hematopoietic cell grafts. This clonotype showed up many times. The specificity of this receptor is unknown. Per-nucleotide qualities are absent, and no much larger clonotype sits a single base away. In this chain, TRBV3-1 is recombined with TRBJ2-3; 7 of the junction bases match TRBD2. The receptor was isolated from a female patient aged 2 to 10 who had a stem cell transplant for Fanconi anemia, so the T cells may come from the graft donor. Here the sequenced sample was peripheral blood, taken 360 days after TCRalphabeta/CD19-depleted stem cell transplant. CDR3 reads: CASSQDGGNTDTQYF. The sequence in DNA is TGTGCCAGCAGCCAAGACGGGGGGAACACAGATACGCAGTATTTT.